The source of this T cell receptor beta chain is a study of blood T cell repertoires in COVID-19. Only in-frame clones appear in the TCRdb table, and some are missing; sequencing was by immunoSEQ multiplex PCR. The sample lists 190,000 or so clones, 80% to 90% seen once, with approximately 12% in the top ten. CDR1 is LGHDT, CDR2 YNNKEL, per germline (reference sequence). The CDR3 contains 16 residues. Trimming at V came to 4 bases and at J to 5 bases, leaving 8 bases not matched to a gene. This study enrolled people aged about 18 to 95 from roughly 22 US geographic areas. V and J are TRBV3-1 (or the pseudogene TRBV3-2) and TRBJ2-1; TRBD1 aligns across 10 bases. The TCR comes from a man between 35 and 55 years old who had recovered from COVID-19. Sequences were obtained from PBMCs or T cells enriched from blood (not recorded which). In nucleotides, the CDR3 is TGTGCCAGCAGCCCGTACGGGACAGGGGCGCACAATGAGCAGTTCTTC. It specifies CASSPYGTGAHNEQFF.